This TCR beta chain emerged from a study of human T cells and chemical hapten exposure. Regarding the study as a whole: Once DPC sensitization occurred, TCRs above 1 in 1000 frequency showed no change.

It was the library that attached unique molecular identifiers to individual cDNA molecules. TCRdb processed the reads anew with MiXCR; each CDR3 protein has one entry. The sample records 95,000 to 150,000 distinct CDR3 sequences, about 7.7% being singletons. This clonotype has a count of ten or more. Its specificity is not known. The total RNA was obtained from whole blood that was not fractionated. The germline CDR1 and CDR2 sequences are MGHRA and YSYEKL. Trimming cost V 4 bases and J 2 bases; bases outside gene matches: 5. The CDR3 consists of 15 residues. Sequencing was carried out using whole blood. The TCR sequence derives from a human donor in good health. Some clones in this sample may be carry-over from other donors' samples. The chain has TRBV4-1 and TRBJ1-5; TRBD1 agrees at 7 bases. The chain's CDR3 is CASSLDREGNQPQHF. The CDR3 region has the DNA TGCGCCAGCAGCCTCGACAGGGAGGGCAATCAGCCCCAGCATTTT.